This T cell receptor beta chain was retrieved from a study of blood T cell repertoires in COVID-19. In germline, CDR1 is GTSNPN, CDR2 SVGIG (reference sequence). The junction had 9 bases not matched to a gene; V was cut back by 2 bases and J by 3 bases. The CDR3 covers 15 residues. Assay used: immunoSEQ multiplex PCR; TCRdb lists only in-frame clones, some missing. The table shows more than 350,000 clones, with about 86% occurring only once. The material sequenced was PBMCs or T cells enriched from blood (not recorded which). The rearrangement joins TRBV30 to TRBJ2-7; 8 positions agree with TRBD1. This TCR was sampled from a woman aged 45-65 years who had recovered from COVID-19. CDR3 sequence reads: CAWSRQGTQIYEQYF. CDR3 in DNA: TGTGCCTGGAGTAGACAGGGGACTCAGATCTACGAGCAGTACTTC. The whole variable domain, filled in from reference TRBV30 and TRBJ2-7, reads SQTIHQWPATLVQPVGSPLSLECTVEGTSNPNLYWYRQAAGRGLQLLFYSVGIGQISSEVPQNLSASRPQDRQFILSSKKLLLSDSGFYLCAWSRQGTQIYEQYFGPGTRLTVT.